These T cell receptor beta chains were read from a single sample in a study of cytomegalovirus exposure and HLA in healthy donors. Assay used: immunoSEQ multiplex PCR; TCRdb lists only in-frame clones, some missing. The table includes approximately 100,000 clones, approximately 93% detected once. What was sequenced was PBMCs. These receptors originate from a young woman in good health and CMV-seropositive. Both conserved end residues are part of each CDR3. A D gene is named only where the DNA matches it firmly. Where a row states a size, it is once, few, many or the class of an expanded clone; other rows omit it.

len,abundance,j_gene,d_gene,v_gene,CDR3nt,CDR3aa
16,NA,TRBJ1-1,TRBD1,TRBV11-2,TGTGCCAGCAGCTTAGCGGGACAGAGATTGGGCACTGAAGCTTTCTTT,CASSLAGQRLGTEAFF
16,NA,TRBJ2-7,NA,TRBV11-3,TGTGCCAGCAGCACCACCCCCGGGTTATATCACTACGAGCAGTACTTC,CASSTTPGLYHYEQYF
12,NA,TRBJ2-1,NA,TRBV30,TGTGCCTGGAGTGTCCGAGGGAATGAGCAGTTCTTC,CAWSVRGNEQFF
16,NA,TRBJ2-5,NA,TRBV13,TGTGCCAGCAGCTTAGGCCTAAGGGGGATTGGGGAGACCCAGTACTTC,CASSLGLRGIGETQYF
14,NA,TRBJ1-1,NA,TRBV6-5,TGTGCCAGCAGTTACGTGGGGGGGAACACTGAAGCTTTCTTT,CASSYVGGNTEAFF
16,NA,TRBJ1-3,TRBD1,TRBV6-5,TGTGCCAGCAGTTATACAGGACAGGGCTCTGGAAACACCATATATTTT,CASSYTGQGSGNTIYF
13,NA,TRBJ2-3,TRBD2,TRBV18,TGTGCCAGCTCTCAGCGGGATCAAGATACGCAGTATTTT,CASSQRDQDTQYF
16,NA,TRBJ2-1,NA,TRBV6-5,TGTGCCAGCAGTTACTCGACTGCGGTATCCTACAATGAGCAGTTCTTC,CASSYSTAVSYNEQFF
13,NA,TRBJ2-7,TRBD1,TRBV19,TGTGCCAGTAGTGCACGGACAGGGAACGAGCAGTACTTC,CASSARTGNEQYF
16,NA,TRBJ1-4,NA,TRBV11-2,TGTGCCAGCAGCCAGGGTGGCAGGGGCTATCGGGAAAAACTGTTTTTT,CASSQGGRGYREKLFF
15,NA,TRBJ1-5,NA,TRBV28,TGTGCCAGCAGTCCTATAGCTGGTGGCAATCAGCCCCAGCATTTT,CASSPIAGGNQPQHF
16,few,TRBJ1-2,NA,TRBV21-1,TGTGCCAGCAGCAACAGACAGGGAGGTTGTGTCTATGGCTACACCTTC,CASSNRQGGCVYGYTF
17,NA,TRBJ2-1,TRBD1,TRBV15,TGTGCCACCAGCAGCAAAAGGGACAGAAGCTCCTACAATGAGCAGTTCTTC,CATSSKRDRSSYNEQFF
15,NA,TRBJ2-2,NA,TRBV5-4,TGTGCCAGCAGCTTGGGGCAGACGAACACCGGGGAGCTGTTTTTT,CASSLGQTNTGELFF
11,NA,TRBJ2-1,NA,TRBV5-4,TGTGCCAGCAGCCCCGGGATCGGGCAGTTCTTC,CASSPGIGQFF
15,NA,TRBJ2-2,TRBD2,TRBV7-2,TGTGCCAGCAGCAAAGGACTAGCGGGAGCCGGGGAGCTGTTTTTT,CASSKGLAGAGELFF
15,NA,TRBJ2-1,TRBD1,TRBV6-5,TGTGCCAGCAGTCTGGACAGGGGGTCCTACAATGAGCAGTTCTTC,CASSLDRGSYNEQFF
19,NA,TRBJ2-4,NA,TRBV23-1,TGCGCCAGCAGTCAATCGATGCGGCAGGGGAGTTTAGCCAAAAACATTCAGTACTTC,CASSQSMRQGSLAKNIQYF
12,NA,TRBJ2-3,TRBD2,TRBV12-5,TGTGCTAGTGGTGGGGGGGGAGATACGCAGTATTTT,CASGGGGDTQYF
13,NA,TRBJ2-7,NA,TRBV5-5,TGTGCCAGCACATCCTCTGACAACTACGAGCAGTACTTC,CASTSSDNYEQYF
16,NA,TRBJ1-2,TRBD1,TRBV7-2,TGTGCCAGCAGCTCTCGACAGGGGGCGGTCGGATATGGCTACACCTTC,CASSSRQGAVGYGYTF
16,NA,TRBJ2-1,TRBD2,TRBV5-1,TGCGCCAGCAGCACAGGACTAGCGGGAGATCTCAGTGAGCAGTTCTTC,CASSTGLAGDLSEQFF
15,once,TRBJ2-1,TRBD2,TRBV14,TGTGCCAGCAGCTCCCGACTAGCGGGTTATGGTGAGCAGTTCTTC,CASSSRLAGYGEQFF
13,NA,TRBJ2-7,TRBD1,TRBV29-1,TGCAGCGTTGCCGGGACAGGGACATACGAGCAGTACTTC,CSVAGTGTYEQYF
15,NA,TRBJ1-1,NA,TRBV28,TGTGCCAGCAGTTTATACCCAAATAGAAACACTGAAGCTTTCTTT,CASSLYPNRNTEAFF
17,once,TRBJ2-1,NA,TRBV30,TGTGCCTGGAGGTGGCCCGACGGGGTCCGCTCCTACAATGAGCAGTTCTTC,CAWRWPDGVRSYNEQFF
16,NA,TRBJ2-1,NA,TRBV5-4,TGTGCCAGCAGCTTGGGAGCGAGTCTCTCCTACAATGAGCAGTTCTTC,CASSLGASLSYNEQFF
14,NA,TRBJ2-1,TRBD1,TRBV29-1,TGCAGCGTAGCACAGGGGAGCTCCTACAATGAGCAGTTCTTC,CSVAQGSSYNEQFF
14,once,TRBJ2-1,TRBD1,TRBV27,TGTGCCAGCAGAAGAGTACAGGGGGTCAATGAGCAGTTCTTC,CASRRVQGVNEQFF
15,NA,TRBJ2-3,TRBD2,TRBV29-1,TGCAGCGTTGGTTCTGGGAGCGGGAGGGTTGATACGCAGTATTTT,CSVGSGSGRVDTQYF
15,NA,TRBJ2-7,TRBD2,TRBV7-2,TGTGCCAGCAGCTTAGCCGGGACTAGAGGATACGAGCAGTACTTC,CASSLAGTRGYEQYF
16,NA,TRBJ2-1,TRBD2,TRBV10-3,TGTGCCATCAGTTGGACTAGCGGGAGTATTTACAATGAGCAGTTCTTC,CAISWTSGSIYNEQFF
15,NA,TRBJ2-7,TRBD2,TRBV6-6,TGTGCCAGCAGAGCCGGGACTAGCGGGAGTTACGAGCAGTACTTC,CASRAGTSGSYEQYF
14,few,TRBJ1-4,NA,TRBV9,TGTGCCAGCAGCCAGGGGTTCGCTAATGAAAAACTGTTTTTT,CASSQGFANEKLFF